The clone carrying this TCR beta chain was observed once. CDR1 and CDR2 from the germline V gene are MDHEN and SYDVKM. The CDR3 length is 12 residues. With V trimmed by 6 bases and J by 7 bases, 5 bases remained unmatched. Libraries were prepared by immunoSEQ multiplex PCR; TCRdb keeps only in-frame clonotypes and omits some of them. The sample contains about 2.5 million clones, approximately 90% of which appear only once. The data derive from a study of shared clonotypes between healthy human individuals. Study-wide context: CD4 naive and memory got three plates each, CD8 naive two, CD8 memory one.

The sequenced sample consisted of naive CD4+ T cells from PBMCs. Subset noted: CD45RA+ positively selected. This sequence was found in a man between 18 and 29 years old in good health. Some clones in this sample may be carry-over from other donors' samples. V gene TRBV28 combines with J gene TRBJ2-7, with 8 bases lining up with TRBD1. DNA of the CDR3: TGTGCCAGCAGGGTGACAGGGGAAGAGCAGTACTTC. It encodes CASRVTGEEQYF.